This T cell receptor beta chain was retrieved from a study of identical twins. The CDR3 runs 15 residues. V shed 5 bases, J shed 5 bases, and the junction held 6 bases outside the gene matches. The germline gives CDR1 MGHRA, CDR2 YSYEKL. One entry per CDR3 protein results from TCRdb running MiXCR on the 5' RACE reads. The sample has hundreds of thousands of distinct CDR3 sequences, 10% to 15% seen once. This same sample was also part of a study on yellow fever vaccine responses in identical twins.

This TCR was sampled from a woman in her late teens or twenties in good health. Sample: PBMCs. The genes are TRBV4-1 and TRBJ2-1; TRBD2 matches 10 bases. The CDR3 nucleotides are TGCGCCAGCAGCAAGGGACTAGCGCCCGACAATGAGCAGTTCTTC. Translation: CASSKGLAPDNEQFF.